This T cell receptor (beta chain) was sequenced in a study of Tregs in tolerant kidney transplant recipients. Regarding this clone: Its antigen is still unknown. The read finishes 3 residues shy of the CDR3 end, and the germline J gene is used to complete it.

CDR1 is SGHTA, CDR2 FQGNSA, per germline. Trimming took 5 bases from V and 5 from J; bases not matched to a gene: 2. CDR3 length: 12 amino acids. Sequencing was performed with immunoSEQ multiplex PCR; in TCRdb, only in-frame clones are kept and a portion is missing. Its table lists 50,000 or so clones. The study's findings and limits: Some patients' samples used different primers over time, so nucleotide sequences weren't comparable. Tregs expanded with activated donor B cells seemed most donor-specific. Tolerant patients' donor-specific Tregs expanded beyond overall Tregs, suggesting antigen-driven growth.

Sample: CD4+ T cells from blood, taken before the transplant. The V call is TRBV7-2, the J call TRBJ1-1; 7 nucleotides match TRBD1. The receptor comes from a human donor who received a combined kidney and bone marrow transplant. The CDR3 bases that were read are TGTGCCAGCAGCATACAGGGGACTGAA. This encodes CASSIQGTE. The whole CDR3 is CASSIQGTEAFF.